This entry concerns a single T cell receptor beta chain. Using immunoSEQ multiplex PCR, the repertoire was profiled, and TCRdb retains in-frame clones only, with some absent. The sample has about 5,600 clones, about 82% seen once. The germline CDR1 and CDR2 sequences are SGHNT and YENEEA. This CDR3 is 15 amino acids long. Trimming cost V 5 bases and J 3 bases, with 16 bases left between them. The source of the sample is a study of follicular helper T cells after annual influenza vaccination. For the study at large: For some subjects, blood spans the 2013-2014, 2014-2015 and 2015-2016 annual vaccinations.

Time point described: 2015-2016 season, pre-vaccination. The chain uses TRBV11-3 and TRBJ2-5, with unresolved D. This clonotype originated in an adult who received the influenza vaccine. Sequenced material: CXCR5- memory CD4+ T cells sorted from blood, taken on the day of influenza vaccination. The CDR3 loop is CASSLGFSDKETQYF. DNA for the CDR3: TGTGCCAGCAGCCTGGGTTTCTCGGATAAAGAGACCCAGTACTTC.